This is a list of T cell receptor beta chains from one sample in a study of blood T cell repertoires in COVID-19. Clones were read by immunoSEQ multiplex PCR, and TCRdb kept only the in-frame ones, dropping some. The sample consists of about 250,000 clones, around 86% of them appearing once. The sequenced sample was peripheral blood. These receptors were collected from a woman between 55 and 75 years old who had recovered from COVID-19. CDR3s include the opening cysteine and the closing phenylalanine or tryptophan. The D gene is left open where the match is weak. Clone size is not always given. Where it is, it says once, few, many or a class for expanded clones.

d_gene: -; v_gene: TRBV4-2; j_gene: TRBJ1-6; abundance: -; CDR3aa: CASSQDGGVSSYNSPLHF; CDR3nt: TGTGCCAGCAGCCAAGACGGGGGGGTAAGCTCCTATAATTCACCCCTCCACTTT
d_gene: -; v_gene: TRBV7-9; j_gene: TRBJ2-4; abundance: -; CDR3aa: CAIGSGNIQYF; CDR3nt: TGTGCCATCGGCTCAGGGAACATTCAGTACTTC
d_gene: -; v_gene: TRBV5-6; j_gene: TRBJ1-3; abundance: -; CDR3aa: CASSLYRVHHSGNTIYF; CDR3nt: TGTGCCAGCAGCTTGTATCGGGTCCACCACTCTGGAAACACCATATATTTT
d_gene: TRBD1; v_gene: TRBV6-6; j_gene: TRBJ1-1; abundance: -; CDR3aa: CASSLGQGWSTEAFF; CDR3nt: TGTGCCAGCAGCCTTGGACAGGGTTGGAGCACTGAAGCTTTCTTT
d_gene: TRBD1; v_gene: TRBV11-2; j_gene: TRBJ1-2; abundance: -; CDR3aa: CASSPTDRVDGYTF; CDR3nt: TGTGCCAGCAGCCCGACGGACAGGGTGGACGGCTACACCTTC
d_gene: -; v_gene: TRBV6-5; j_gene: TRBJ1-2; abundance: -; CDR3aa: CASSYLQNYGYTF; CDR3nt: TGTGCCAGCAGTTACCTCCAGAACTATGGCTACACCTTC
d_gene: TRBD1; v_gene: TRBV27; j_gene: TRBJ2-7; abundance: few; CDR3aa: CASGRDRQGVSSYEQYF; CDR3nt: TGTGCCAGCGGAAGGGATAGACAGGGGGTCAGCTCCTACGAGCAGTACTTC
d_gene: -; v_gene: TRBV7-2; j_gene: TRBJ1-2; abundance: -; CDR3aa: CASSLEAGRRNYGYTF; CDR3nt: TGTGCCAGCAGCTTAGAGGCGGGACGGAGGAACTATGGCTACACCTTC
d_gene: TRBD1; v_gene: TRBV2; j_gene: TRBJ1-1; abundance: once; CDR3aa: CASSDRTGGTEAFF; CDR3nt: TGTGCCAGCAGCGACAGGACAGGAGGTACTGAAGCTTTCTTT
d_gene: -; v_gene: TRBV3-1/TRBV3-2; j_gene: TRBJ1-1; abundance: -; CDR3aa: CASNEDQGSKAFF; CDR3nt: TGTGCCAGCAACGAAGATCAGGGTTCTAAAGCTTTCTTT
d_gene: TRBD1; v_gene: TRBV5-6; j_gene: TRBJ2-5; abundance: -; CDR3aa: CASSWGPGQGGTQYF; CDR3nt: TGTGCCAGCAGCTGGGGCCCGGGACAGGGGGGGACCCAGTACTTC
d_gene: -; v_gene: TRBV4-3; j_gene: TRBJ1-5; abundance: -; CDR3aa: CASSQERGASNQPQHF; CDR3nt: TGCGCCAGCAGCCAAGAACGGGGGGCAAGCAATCAGCCCCAGCATTTT
d_gene: -; v_gene: TRBV7-9; j_gene: TRBJ1-2; abundance: once; CDR3aa: CASSLVGAGGYTF; CDR3nt: TGTGCCAGCAGCTTAGTGGGGGCTGGAGGCTACACCTTC
d_gene: TRBD2; v_gene: TRBV6-6; j_gene: TRBJ2-4; abundance: -; CDR3aa: CASSPGLAGTFSRNIQYF; CDR3nt: TGTGCCAGCAGTCCGGGACTAGCGGGCACATTTTCGAGAAACATTCAGTACTTC
d_gene: TRBD1; v_gene: TRBV7-2; j_gene: TRBJ1-2; abundance: -; CDR3aa: CASSLTGPRGYTF; CDR3nt: TGTGCCAGCAGCTTGACAGGGCCCCGAGGCTACACCTTC
d_gene: TRBD1; v_gene: TRBV7-2; j_gene: TRBJ1-3; abundance: -; CDR3aa: CASSLRTGSSGNTIYF; CDR3nt: TGTGCCAGCAGCCTCCGGACAGGGAGCTCTGGAAACACCATATATTTT
d_gene: -; v_gene: TRBV21-1; j_gene: TRBJ2-7; abundance: -; CDR3aa: CASSSRPDRGSAYEQYF; CDR3nt: TGTGCCAGCAGCTCCCGCCCGGACAGGGGGTCTGCCTACGAGCAGTACTTC
d_gene: TRBD2; v_gene: TRBV7-3; j_gene: TRBJ2-5; abundance: -; CDR3aa: CASSPGVAGGATQYF; CDR3nt: TGTGCCAGCAGCCCCGGGGTAGCGGGGGGAGCGACCCAGTACTTC
d_gene: TRBD1; v_gene: TRBV5-6; j_gene: TRBJ1-2; abundance: -; CDR3aa: CASSFTGTGGGYTF; CDR3nt: TGTGCCAGCAGCTTTACTGGGACAGGAGGTGGCTACACCTTC
d_gene: -; v_gene: TRBV9; j_gene: TRBJ2-1; abundance: -; CDR3aa: CASSVAYRNLYDEQFF; CDR3nt: TGTGCCAGCAGCGTAGCTTACAGGAACCTGTATGATGAGCAGTTCTTC
d_gene: -; v_gene: TRBV19; j_gene: TRBJ1-2; abundance: -; CDR3aa: CASSISRGVHGYTF; CDR3nt: TGTGCCAGTAGTATATCTCGGGGGGTCCATGGCTACACCTTC
d_gene: TRBD1; v_gene: TRBV19; j_gene: TRBJ2-1; abundance: -; CDR3aa: CASSPPRTGDNEQFF; CDR3nt: TGTGCCAGTAGTCCCCCCCGGACAGGCGACAATGAGCAGTTCTTC
d_gene: -; v_gene: TRBV7-2; j_gene: TRBJ2-3; abundance: -; CDR3aa: CASSLLGGAYTDTQYF; CDR3nt: TGTGCCAGCAGCCTCCTTGGGGGGGCCTACACAGATACGCAGTATTTT
d_gene: TRBD1; v_gene: TRBV6-4; j_gene: TRBJ1-1; abundance: once; CDR3aa: CASRPDRGHEAFF; CDR3nt: TGTGCCAGCAGGCCCGACAGGGGCCATGAAGCTTTCTTT
d_gene: -; v_gene: TRBV7-2; j_gene: TRBJ1-2; abundance: -; CDR3aa: CASSLGSNRYGYTF; CDR3nt: TGTGCCAGCAGCTTAGGGAGTAATAGGTATGGCTACACCTTC